Following are 25 T cell receptor beta chains from one sample sequenced in a study of cytomegalovirus exposure and HLA in healthy donors. The PCR was carried out with 60 Vbeta primers and 13 Jbeta primers. Clones were read by immunoSEQ multiplex PCR, and TCRdb kept only the in-frame ones, dropping some. The data show some 150,000 clones, approximately 80% seen once. The sequenced sample consisted of PBMCs. The origin of the receptors is a male donor in good health and CMV-seronegative.

The V gene is TRBV30, the J gene TRBJ2-1, with D maybe TRBD2 (5 bases). This CDR3 comprises 15 residues. Germline V lookup: CDR1 GTSNPN, CDR2 SVGIG (reference sequence). With 4 bases removed from V and 2 bases from J, the gap between germline ends came to 15 bases. The DNA for the CDR3 is TGTGCCTGGATCCCCGACGGGATGGCCTACAATGAGCAGTTCTTC. Translating it yields CAWIPDGMAYNEQFF. The full variable domain, completed using reference TRBV30 and TRBJ2-1, is SQTIHQWPATLVQPVGSPLSLECTVEGTSNPNLYWYRQAAGRGLQLLFYSVGIGQISSEVPQNLSASRPQDRQFILSSKKLLLSDSGFYLCAWIPDGMAYNEQFFGPGTRLTVL.

The rearrangement uses TRBV27 and TRBJ2-1; D gene unclear. V gave up 3 bases and J gave up 8 bases, with 11 bases separating them. Germline CDR1 reads MNHEY; CDR2 reads SMNVEV (reference sequence). This CDR3 is built from 13 residues. CDR3 nucleotide sequence: TGTGCCAGCAGTTTTATCAGTAACCATGAGCAGTTCTTC. Amino acids: CASSFISNHEQFF.

The chain uses TRBV15 and TRBJ2-7; the match to TRBD1 covers 7 bases. The CDR3 extends over 15 amino acids. The trim removed 8 bases at V and 5 bases at J, leaving 15 bases unmatched. Germline V lookup: CDR1 LNHNV, CDR2 YYDKDF (reference sequence). CDR3 sequence: CATGTIEKQGNEQYF. The CDR3 region has the DNA TGTGCCACCGGCACAATAGAAAAACAGGGGAACGAGCAGTACTTC.

The CDR3: CASSYAGRGQETQYF. DNA for the CDR3: TGTGCCAGCAGTTACGCCGGCAGGGGGCAAGAGACCCAGTACTTC. This chain uses TRBV6-6 with TRBJ2-5, with TRBD1 matching 7 bases. This CDR3 region has 15 residues. The germline V gene has CDR1 MNHNY and CDR2 SVGAGI (reference sequence). J gave up 2 bases and V 2 bases, and 5 bases lay outside the gene matches.

J is TRBJ2-7 and V is TRBV6-5; TRBD2 agrees at 8 bases. After removal of 6 bases from V and 2 bases from J, the junction contained 9 bases not matched to a gene. The CDR3 sequence is 15 residues long. CDR1 is MNHEY and CDR2 is SVGAGI in the germline V gene. The CDR3 coding sequence is TGTGCCAGCAGCTATCAGCGGGGGAGGACCTACGAGCAGTACTTC. Translated, it gives CASSYQRGRTYEQYF.

The rearrangement links TRBV5-6 to TRBJ1-3; D is perhaps TRBD1 (6 bases). This CDR3 region has 16 residues. CDR1 is SGHDT, CDR2 YYEEEE, per germline. The V end lost 4 bases, the J end lost 0 bases, and 14 bases lay between the germline ends. The CDR3 region has the DNA TGTGCCAGCAGCATACAGGGTATCGACTCTGGAAACACCATATATTTT. It translates to CASSIQGIDSGNTIYF.

The chain couples TRBV28 to TRBJ1-1; TRBD1 is a possible D gene (5 bases). This CDR3 is 15 amino acids long. Germline CDR1 MDHEN, CDR2 SYDVKM. V lost 8 bases and J 1 base, leaving 17 bases between the germline ends. The CDR3 spells CASLEPTVKNTEAFF. The CDR3 bases are TGTGCCAGCCTAGAGCCGACAGTGAAGAACACTGAAGCTTTCTTT.

This rearrangement joins TRBV13 to TRBJ2-5; TRBD1 aligns across 7 bases. Germline CDR1 and CDR2: PRHDT and FYEKMQ (reference sequence). The CDR3 consists of 15 residues. With V trimmed by 5 bases and J by 3 bases, 9 bases remained unmatched. The CDR3 loop is CASSDPGQTKETQYF. The DNA for the CDR3 is TGTGCCAGCAGCGACCCGGGACAGACTAAAGAGACCCAGTACTTC.

The gene calls are TRBV30 and TRBJ2-2; D possibly corresponds to TRBD2 (5 bases). Germline V gene sequence: CDR1 GTSNPN, CDR2 SVGIG (reference sequence). This CDR3 comprises 14 residues. Trimming left V 5 bases short and J 0 bases short, with 10 bases between. The CDR3 coding sequence is TGTGCCTGGTGTATGGGAGCGAACACCGGGGAGCTGTTTTTT. It specifies CAWCMGANTGELFF.

The chain combines TRBV5-4 with TRBJ1-2; 9 nucleotides agree with TRBD1. Losses at the gene ends were 3 bases for V and 2 bases for J; bases not matched to a gene: 2. CDR3 size: 14 residues. Germline V CDR1 and CDR2: SGHNT, YYREEE (reference sequence). DNA for the CDR3: TGTGCCAGCAGCTGGGACAGGGTAAACTATGGCTACACCTTC. Translating it yields CASSWDRVNYGYTF.

This chain joins TRBV9 and TRBJ2-7; possibly TRBD1 for D (6 bases). V shed 2 bases and J shed 0 bases, with 18 bases lying between them. This CDR3 has 17 residues. Germline CDR1 and CDR2: SGDLS and YYNGEE. The CDR3 DNA follows: TGTGCCAGCAGCGTGGACCCGACAGGCCTAAACTCCTACGAGCAGTACTTC. Protein sequence: CASSVDPTGLNSYEQYF.

V usage is TRBV25-1 and J usage is TRBJ1-6, with D maybe TRBD1 (6 bases). The CDR3 is 15 amino acids. V lost 3 bases and J 7 bases, leaving 13 bases between the germline ends. Germline lookup yields CDR1 MGHDK and CDR2 SYGVNS. CDR3 loop: CASSDFGQLNSPLHF. CDR3 in DNA: TGTGCCAGCAGTGATTTCGGACAGCTAAATTCACCCCTCCACTTT.

This chain connects TRBV28 to TRBJ1-2; D unresolved. The CDR3 totals 12 residues. V lost 2 bases and J lost 8, with 9 bases in between. Per germline, CDR1 MDHEN and CDR2 SYDVKM. The CDR3 is CASSLSREGYTF. The DNA of the CDR3 is TGTGCCAGCAGTTTAAGCCGCGAGGGCTACACCTTC.

This chain links TRBV27 with TRBJ1-5; the match to TRBD1 covers 9 bases. Per the germline V gene, CDR1 is MNHEY and CDR2 is SMNVEV (reference sequence). This CDR3 spans 18 amino acids. After removal of 5 bases from V and 2 bases from J, the junction contained 13 bases not matched to a gene. The CDR3 region is CASSPRGTGFAGNQPQHF. The CDR3 DNA sequence: TGTGCCAGCAGTCCCCGGGGGACAGGGTTTGCGGGCAATCAGCCCCAGCATTTT.

This clone was seen a handful of times. This chain connects TRBV4-1 to TRBJ1-4, with D perhaps TRBD1 (6 bases). CDR1 MGHRA and CDR2 YSYEKL come from the germline V gene. V lost 3 bases and J 7 bases, leaving 27 bases between the germline ends. This CDR3 is 19 amino acids long. CDR3 region: CASSHQPGRGNRPSEKLFF. Here the CDR3 DNA reads TGCGCCAGCAGCCACCAACCAGGGAGGGGGAACCGGCCCAGTGAAAAACTGTTTTTT.

This rearrangement joins TRBV30 to TRBJ1-6; TRBD1 might be the D (6 bases). The germline CDR1 and CDR2 sequences are GTSNPN and SVGIG (reference sequence). V was pared by 4 bases and J by 7 bases, with 14 bases between. The CDR3 has 14 amino acids. The CDR3 region is CAWTLDRLNSPLHF. The CDR3, as DNA: TGTGCCTGGACCCTTGACAGGTTAAATTCACCCCTCCACTTT.

The chain uses TRBV30 and TRBJ1-6; 7 bases agree with TRBD1. There are 11 residues in the CDR3. V gave up 7 bases and J gave up 9 bases; unmatched junction bases: 3. Germline V gene sequence: CDR1 GTSNPN, CDR2 SVGIG (reference sequence). CDR3 residues: CASTGVSPLHF. Written as DNA, the CDR3 is TGTGCCTCCACAGGGGTTTCACCCCTCCACTTT.

The J gene is TRBJ2-1, the V gene TRBV29-1, with 8 bases fitting TRBD1. The CDR3 sequence is 15 residues long. Unmatched junction bases numbered 8, after V lost 6 bases and J lost 1 base. CDR1 SQVTM and CDR2 ANQGSEA come from the germline V gene. The CDR3 loop reads CSVGGQGSSYNEQFF. The CDR3 DNA follows: TGCAGCGTAGGAGGACAGGGAAGTTCCTACAATGAGCAGTTCTTC.

The V and J genes are TRBV5-1 and TRBJ1-2, with D possibly being TRBD1 (5 bases). The V end lost 0 bases, the J end lost 8 bases, and 8 bases lay between the germline ends. There are 12 residues in the CDR3. Germline loops: CDR1 SGHRS, CDR2 YFSETQ. The CDR3 is CASSLDRSGYTF. The CDR3 DNA follows: TGCGCCAGCAGCTTGGACAGGAGCGGCTACACCTTC. Together with reference TRBV5-1 and TRBJ1-2, the CDR3 gives the full variable domain: KAGVTQTPRYLIKTRGQQVTLSCSPISGHRSVSWYQQTPGQGLQFLFEYFSETQRNKGNFPGRFSGRQFSNSRSEMNVSTLELGDSALYLCASSLDRSGYTFGSGTRLTVV.

This clone was seen only once. The chain combines TRBV7-2 with TRBJ1-2, with D perhaps TRBD1 (5 bases). The CDR3 runs 14 residues. CDR1 is SGHTA, CDR2 FQGNSA, per germline. With 2 bases removed from V and 2 bases from J, the gap between germline ends came to 9 bases. DNA for the CDR3: TGTGCCAGCAGCTTACTGGCAGGGAACTATGGCTACACCTTC. Translating gives CASSLLAGNYGYTF.

The chain uses TRBV6-5 and TRBJ2-5, with TRBD1 identical over 7 bases. The J call may be in error: the DNA end matches TRBJ2-7 better. CDR1 MNHEY and CDR2 SVGAGI come from the germline V gene. This CDR3 comprises 13 residues. The DNA of the CDR3 is TGTGCCAGCAACAGACAGGGTTTAAGCGAGCAGTACTTC. Amino acids: CASNRQGLSEQYF.

J is TRBJ2-2 and V is TRBV5-6; TRBD2 is a possible D gene (7 bases). Trimming pared 1 base from V and 4 bases from J, leaving 11 bases between. There are 15 residues in the CDR3. From germline, CDR1 is SGHDT and CDR2 YYEEEE. CDR3 sequence reads: CASSLWGGVTGELFF. In DNA form, the CDR3 reads TGTGCCAGCAGCTTGTGGGGGGGCGTCACCGGGGAGCTGTTTTTT. Looking up the rest from reference TRBV5-6 and TRBJ2-2 gives the full variable domain: DAGVTQSPTHLIKTRGQQVTLRCSPKSGHDTVSWYQQALGQGPQFIFQYYEEEERQRGNFPDRFSGHQFPNYSSELNVNALLLGDSALYLCASSLWGGVTGELFFGEGSRLTVL.

This clone was detected once. CDR3 bases: TGTGCCAGCTCACCAGACAGGATGAACACTGAAGCTTTCTTT. Protein product: CASSPDRMNTEAFF. The genes are TRBV18 and TRBJ1-1; D possibly corresponds to TRBD1 (6 bases). The CDR3 is 14 amino acids. V dropped 2 bases and J dropped 0 bases, with 7 bases sitting between them. Germline V lookup: CDR1 KGHSH, CDR2 LQKENI.

In this sample, this clone turned up once. This chain uses TRBV30 with TRBJ1-1; D is unclear. The CDR3 covers 11 residues. V lost 2 bases and J 12 bases, leaving 13 bases between the germline ends. Germline-derived CDR1 and CDR2 are GTSNPN and SVGIG (reference sequence). CDR3 in amino acids: CAWSRPPGPFF. In nucleotides, the CDR3 is TGTGCCTGGAGTCGGCCCCCTGGGCCTTTCTTT.

J is TRBJ1-2 and V is TRBV5-1; 7 bases are shared with TRBD1. V was clipped by 3 bases and J by 5 bases; unmatched bases: 4. CDR1 and CDR2 from the germline V gene are SGHRS and YFSETQ. CDR3 size: 13 residues. The CDR3 DNA follows: TGCGCCAGCAGCTCTGGACAGGCGTATGGCTACACCTTC. This sequence encodes CASSSGQAYGYTF.